The sequence of this TCR beta chain was determined in a study of shared clonotypes between healthy human individuals. Several immunoSEQ plates held equal portions of the genomic DNA taken from each subset. DNA at 200 ng, 30,000 or so T cell genomes, went into sorted-subset replicate PCRs. Per the study methods: ImmunoSEQ gave junction-only sequences without quality scores, so filtering differed. The table came from immunoSEQ multiplex PCR; TCRdb's copy has only in-frame clones and leaves some out. The DNA gave D and trimming, while V, J and clone size come from that table. Of 2 million to 2.5 million clones listed, just over 90% were seen once; the top ten hold 0.35% to 0.45%. The germline V gene encodes CDR1 KGHSH and CDR2 LQKENI. V shed 2 bases and J 2 bases; nucleotides not matched to a gene: 4. There are 15 residues in the CDR3. This clone was seen once. Its target is unknown. General study results and limits: For sorted subsets, rarefaction showed incomplete sequencing despite large depth.

This sequence joins TRBV18 and TRBJ2-7; TRBD1 matches at 9 bases. The origin of this receptor is a man between 18 and 29 years old in good health. Some clones in this sample may be carry-over from other donors' samples. The material sequenced was naive CD4+ T cells from PBMCs. Stated subset: CD45RA+ positively selected. CDR3 nucleotides: TGTGCCAGCTCACCAGGGACAGGGTTCACCTACGAGCAGTACTTC. This translates into CASSPGTGFTYEQYF.